These T cell receptor beta chains were read from a single sample in a study of graft-versus-host responses after intestinal transplantation. Clones were sequenced by immunoSEQ multiplex PCR, and TCRdb holds only the in-frame ones, with some missing. The profile shows 60,000 to 65,000 clones, approximately 91% of them singletons. The sequenced sample was ileum tissue, obtained 357 days after transplant. Source of these receptors: a human patient who received an intestinal transplant, so some T cells may come from the graft donor. Each CDR3 is given with its conserved first and last residue. A D gene is named only where the DNA matches it firmly. Rows give clone size only sometimes, using once, few, many, or a class for an expanded clone.

cdr3_length j_call v_call d_call clone_size cdr3_nt cdr3_aa
16 TRBJ2-2 TRBV5-1 TRBD2 few TGCGCCAGCAGCTTAGGGAGCGGGGAAGGCACCGGGGAGCTGTTTTTT CASSLGSGEGTGELFF
14 TRBJ2-7 TRBV2 - once TGTGCCAGCAGTGGGGTAGCGCACTCCTACGAGCAGTACTTC CASSGVAHSYEQYF
14 TRBJ1-3 TRBV14 - few TGTGCCAGCAGCCAAGATTTCGGGTATCACACCATATATTTT CASSQDFGYHTIYF
16 TRBJ2-1 TRBV9 - - TGTGCCAGCAGCGTCAGCCGGGACTCCCTTGGGTATGAGCAGTTCTTC CASSVSRDSLGYEQFF
14 TRBJ2-2 TRBV2 - - TGTGCCAGCAGCCCTGGGTATAACACCGGGGAGCTGTTTTTT CASSPGYNTGELFF
13 TRBJ2-1 TRBV7-3 - - TGTGCCAGCAGCTTAACAGTTAGCGGTGAGCAGTTCTTC CASSLTVSGEQFF
13 TRBJ1-5 TRBV6-1 - - TGTGCCAGCAGTGACATGGTAGTTCAGCCCCAGCATTTT CASSDMVVQPQHF
15 TRBJ2-1 TRBV5-1 TRBD1 - TGCGCCAGCAGCTCATCGGACAGGGTACCAAGTGAGCAGTTCTTC CASSSSDRVPSEQFF
16 TRBJ1-2 TRBV19 - - TGTGCCAGTAGTCCCCCTCAATGGAGGTCTAACTATGGCTACACCTTC CASSPPQWRSNYGYTF
15 TRBJ1-2 TRBV5-1 - - TGCGCCAGCAGTCCCACGGCGCAGGGTGGATATGGCTACACCTTC CASSPTAQGGYGYTF
14 TRBJ2-7 TRBV7-6 - - TGTGCCACTTCGGACGGTGCCGAAGGGTGCGAGCAGTACTTC CATSDGAEGCEQYF
16 TRBJ1-4 TRBV27 - - TGTGCCAGCAGTTTAGGGCCGCGATATAATGATGAAAAACTGTTTTTT CASSLGPRYNDEKLFF
11 TRBJ2-2 TRBV2 - few TGTGCCAGCACTGACACCGGGGAGCTGTTTTTT CASTDTGELFF
14 TRBJ2-7 TRBV15 - - TGTGCCACCAGCAGAGAAACCGTGGAGTACGAGCAGTACTTC CATSRETVEYEQYF
16 TRBJ2-3 TRBV25-1 - once TGTGCCAGCAGTGAATATTTTACTGGAGGCACAGATACGCAGTATTTT CASSEYFTGGTDTQYF
16 TRBJ2-6 TRBV15 TRBD1 - TGTGCCACCAGCGGAACAGGGGGCGGAGGGGCCAACGTCCTGACTTTC CATSGTGGGGANVLTF
14 TRBJ2-5 TRBV4-1 - - TGCGCCAGCAGCCAAGTCGGGGGCTGGGAGACCCAGTACTTC CASSQVGGWETQYF
15 TRBJ2-7 TRBV14 - - TGTGCCAGCAGCCGAACAACCGGGACTTTCTACGAGCAGTACTTC CASSRTTGTFYEQYF
15 TRBJ2-1 TRBV18 TRBD2 - TGTGCCAGCTCACCAAGACTAGCGGGTTACAATGAGCAGTTCTTC CASSPRLAGYNEQFF
19 TRBJ2-1 TRBV2 TRBD2 - TGTGCCAGCAGTGAACCGGGACTAGCGGGAGCGTTCTCCTACAATGAGCAGTTCTTC CASSEPGLAGAFSYNEQFF
14 TRBJ2-3 TRBV5-1 TRBD2 - TGCGCCAGCAGCTTGGGACGGGGGGCAGATACGCAGTATTTT CASSLGRGADTQYF
15 TRBJ2-1 TRBV9 - - TGTGCCAGCAGCGTAGCGGGACGGGCCTACAATGAGCAGTTCTTC CASSVAGRAYNEQFF
11 TRBJ2-3 TRBV6-5 - - TGTGCCAGCAGGTTCACAGATACGCAGTATTTT CASRFTDTQYF
15 TRBJ2-1 TRBV7-2 - - TGTGCCAGCAGCTTCGGATATACTAGGCAGAATGAGCAGTTCTTC CASSFGYTRQNEQFF
14 TRBJ1-1 TRBV7-9 - - TGTGCCAGCAGCTTCCGGGGATTAGGAACTGAAGCTTTCTTT CASSFRGLGTEAFF
12 TRBJ2-7 TRBV4-1 - - TGCGCCAGCAGCCAAGGGGACAACGAGCAGTACTTC CASSQGDNEQYF
19 TRBJ2-7 TRBV11-2 TRBD2 - TGTGCCAGCAGCTCCCCGGGACTAGCGGGAGGAATCAGCTCCTACGAGCAGTACTTC CASSSPGLAGGISSYEQYF
15 TRBJ2-4 TRBV9 - - TGTGCCAGCAGCCCCCGGGGCCTTAGCAAAAACATTCAGTACTTC CASSPRGLSKNIQYF
12 TRBJ2-7 TRBV9 TRBD1 - TGTGCCAGCAGCCCAGGGGGCTACGAGCAGTACTTC CASSPGGYEQYF
17 TRBJ2-1 TRBV13 TRBD2 - TGTGCCAGCAGCTTAGCAGGAACTAGCGGCCCGTACAATGAGCAGTTCTTC CASSLAGTSGPYNEQFF
13 TRBJ2-1 TRBV10-3 TRBD2 - TGTGCCATCAGTGGTCGCGGGAGTGATGAGCAGTTCTTC CAISGRGSDEQFF
14 TRBJ2-2 TRBV5-4 - - TGTGCCAGCAGCTTGGAACTAAACACCGGGGAGCTGTTTTTT CASSLELNTGELFF
13 TRBJ2-5 TRBV27 - - TGTGCCAGCAGTTTAGCGCAACATGAGACCCAGTACTTC CASSLAQHETQYF
13 TRBJ2-1 TRBV4-1 - once TGCGCCAGCAGCCTGGGGAGCCCGAATGAGCAGTTCTTC CASSLGSPNEQFF
18 TRBJ1-1 TRBV18 - - TGTGCCAGCTCACTCGGGGTGGCAGGGAGTATTATGAACACTGAAGCTTTCTTT CASSLGVAGSIMNTEAFF
13 TRBJ2-7 TRBV5-4 - - TGTGCCAGCAACGATCGGGGCTCCTACGAGCAGTACTTC CASNDRGSYEQYF
15 TRBJ2-3 TRBV7-3 TRBD2 - TGTGCCAGCAGCTTAGCGGGGGGGAGCACAGATACGCAGTATTTT CASSLAGGSTDTQYF
18 TRBJ1-1 TRBV7-9 TRBD1 - TGTGCCAGCAGCTTGAGTTCGCAGGGGGCGCGAAGGAACACTGAAGCTTTCTTT CASSLSSQGARRNTEAFF
12 TRBJ2-7 TRBV6-5 - - TGTGCCAGCAGAGTGGGACTCTACGAGCAGTACTTC CASRVGLYEQYF
14 TRBJ2-2 TRBV2 - - TGTGCCACCGCACCCGGGCTACACACCGGGGAGCTGTTTTTT CATAPGLHTGELFF
17 TRBJ1-6 TRBV4-1 TRBD1 - TGCGCCAGCAGCCATTCGACAGGGGTAACCGGTAATTCACCCCTCCACTTT CASSHSTGVTGNSPLHF
17 TRBJ1-3 TRBV2 - - TGTGCCAGCAGTGAGCCCGCCGGGGGCCCCTCTGGAAACACCATATATTTT CASSEPAGGPSGNTIYF
14 TRBJ1-6 TRBV27 - - TGTGCCAGCAGGCCACGGACGCTAGGATCACCCCTCCACTTT CASRPRTLGSPLHF
13 TRBJ2-7 TRBV10-1 TRBD2 - TGCGCCAGCAGCCCGGGACTAGCGAGCGAGCAGTACTTC CASSPGLASEQYF
14 TRBJ1-2 TRBV5-1 - - TGCGCCAGCAGCTTGGACCCAAATAACTATGGCTACACCTTC CASSLDPNNYGYTF
14 TRBJ2-7 TRBV10-3 - - TGTGCCATCAGTGAGTCAAACAGAGCCTACGAGCAGTACTTC CAISESNRAYEQYF
13 TRBJ2-1 TRBV6-1 - few TGTGCCAGCAGTGAAGGGTCCTACAATGAGCAGTTCTTC CASSEGSYNEQFF
14 TRBJ1-5 TRBV7-9 - - TGTGCCAGCAGCTTAGTGGGGGCAAATCAGCCCCAGCATTTT CASSLVGANQPQHF
18 TRBJ2-5 TRBV4-1 - - TGCGCCAGCAGCCAAGGGCGCGGGGGCGGGGCTGGGGGAGAGACCCAGTACTTC CASSQGRGGGAGGETQYF
15 TRBJ2-6 TRBV6-4 - - TGTGCCAGCAGTGAACAGAGCTCTGGGGCCAACGTCCTGACTTTC CASSEQSSGANVLTF
15 TRBJ2-5 TRBV4-1 TRBD2 - TGCGCCAGCAGCCAATCCCCGGGACTAGGAGAGACCCAGTACTTC CASSQSPGLGETQYF
16 TRBJ2-5 TRBV28 TRBD1 - TGTGCCAGCAGCCCAAATATACAGGGGGCAGGAGAGACCCAGTACTTC CASSPNIQGAGETQYF
14 TRBJ2-7 TRBV5-6 - - TGTGCCAGCAGCTTTCAGGGATCGGTCTACGAGCAGTACTTC CASSFQGSVYEQYF
13 TRBJ2-5 TRBV27 - - TGTGCCAGCAGTACGGACTGGGGTGGAACCCAGTACTTC CASSTDWGGTQYF
15 TRBJ2-3 TRBV28 - - TGTGCCAGCAGTTCGACAGTAGGCAATGTGGATACGCAGTATTTT CASSSTVGNVDTQYF
16 TRBJ2-2 TRBV9 TRBD2 once TGTGCCAGCAGCGTAGGGGTCGGGGGACTAGGTAGGGAGCTGTTTTTT CASSVGVGGLGRELFF
15 TRBJ1-6 TRBV4-2 - - TGTGCCAGCAGCCAGTTTACAGGCGATAATTCACCCCTCCACTTT CASSQFTGDNSPLHF
13 TRBJ1-5 TRBV15 - - TGTGCCACAGCGGCGGGGGCTGGGCAGCCCCAGCATTTT CATAAGAGQPQHF
16 TRBJ1-4 TRBV6-5 - - TGTGCCAGCAGTTACAGGCCGGGGCTACTTCAGGAAAAACTGTTTTTT CASSYRPGLLQEKLFF
14 TRBJ2-5 TRBV6-5 TRBD2 - TGTGCCAGCAGTAAGACTAGCGGACAAGAGACCCAGTACTTC CASSKTSGQETQYF